The 25 T cell receptor beta chains in this list originate from one sample, sequenced in a study of T cell changes during pregnancy in multiple sclerosis. The assay was immunoSEQ multiplex PCR, and TCRdb's table has in-frame clones only and misses some. The table has about 120,000 clones, about 94% seen once. The sequenced sample was peripheral blood, obtained before pregnancy. Receptors were obtained from a female donor with multiple sclerosis, enrolled in a pregnancy study.

The chain links TRBV11-2 to TRBJ2-7; TRBD1 agrees at 11 bases. V shed 1 base, J shed 5 bases, and the junction held 7 bases outside the gene matches. The length of the CDR3 is 16 residues. The germline CDR1 and CDR2 sequences are SGHAT and FQNNGV. CDR3 in amino acids: CASSLGPGQGVDEQYF. CDR3 DNA: TGTGCCAGCAGCTTAGGTCCGGGACAGGGGGTGGACGAGCAGTACTTC.

The chain has TRBV7-2 and TRBJ1-4; D uncertain. Germline lookup yields CDR1 SGHTA and CDR2 FQGNSA. V shed 7 bases and J shed 7 bases, with 19 bases lying between them. CDR3 length: 15 residues. In DNA form, the CDR3 reads TGTGCCAGCACGCAAAACGTTGGGTACAGTGAAAAACTGTTTTTT. It yields the protein CASTQNVGYSEKLFF.

This clone was observed a few times. The CDR3 is CASSPQRLGARTEAFF. CDR3 in DNA: TGTGCCAGCTCACCACAACGATTGGGGGCCCGTACTGAAGCTTTCTTT. The J gene is TRBJ1-1, the V gene TRBV18, with D possibly matching TRBD1 (6 bases). Germline V gives CDR1 KGHSH, CDR2 LQKENI. The CDR3 has 16 amino acids. V was cut by 1 base and J by 5 bases, with 17 bases left in between.

V and J are TRBV7-6 and TRBJ2-3; TRBD2 aligns across 11 bases. CDR3 length: 17 amino acids. From germline, CDR1 is SGHVS and CDR2 FNYEAQ. The V segment lost 5 bases and the J segment 2 bases; nucleotides outside the gene matches: 9. CDR3 nucleotide sequence: TGTGCCAGCAGCCGAGGGACTAGCGGTTATTTCACAGATACGCAGTATTTT. Translated, it gives CASSRGTSGYFTDTQYF. Drawing the rest from reference TRBV7-6 and TRBJ2-3, the complete variable domain is GAGVSQSPRYKVTKRGQDVALRCDPISGHVSLYWYRQALGQGPEFLTYFNYEAQQDKSGLPNDRFSAERPEGSISTLTIQRTEQRDSAMYRCASSRGTSGYFTDTQYFGPGTRLTVL.

The chain is built from TRBV30 and TRBJ1-4; D remains ambiguous. The length of the CDR3 is 9 residues. Germline CDR1 and CDR2: GTSNPN and SVGIG (reference sequence). V was trimmed by 6 bases and J by 10 bases, leaving 6 bases between them. DNA for the CDR3: TGTGCCTGCTCGGGAAAACTGTTTTTT. Its translation: CACSGKLFF. Full variable domain (outside the CDR3, taken from reference TRBV30 and TRBJ1-4): SQTIHQWPATLVQPVGSPLSLECTVEGTSNPNLYWYRQAAGRGLQLLFYSVGIGQISSEVPQNLSASRPQDRQFILSSKKLLLSDSGFYLCACSGKLFFGSGTQLSVL.

This sequence joins TRBV10-3 and TRBJ2-7; 10 nucleotides align to TRBD1. V was clipped by 6 bases and J by 2 bases; unmatched bases: 4. Germline V CDR1 and CDR2: ENHRY, SYGVKD. This CDR3 contains 14 residues. Written as DNA, the CDR3 is TGTGCCATCAGGTTTGGACAGGGGGCCTACGAGCAGTACTTC. Translation: CAIRFGQGAYEQYF.

The rearrangement uses TRBV19 and TRBJ2-6, with D perhaps TRBD1 (5 bases). Germline lookup yields CDR1 LNHDA and CDR2 SQIVND (reference sequence). V was cut by 3 bases and J by 0 bases, with 9 bases left in between. This CDR3 is 16 amino acids long. CDR3 nucleotide sequence: TGTGCCAGTAGTATCGGCAGGGTCTCTGGGGCCAACGTCCTGACTTTC. Residues: CASSIGRVSGANVLTF.

The J gene is TRBJ1-2, the V gene TRBV13, with 9 bases aligning to TRBD1. The CDR3 extends over 16 amino acids. Germline CDR1 and CDR2: PRHDT and FYEKMQ (reference sequence). J lost 6 bases, V lost 7 bases, and 15 bases had no gene match. In DNA, the CDR3 is TGTGCCAGCACGGGGCTGAGCTCGGGACAGGGTGATGGCTACACCTTC. Translation gives CASTGLSSGQGDGYTF.

V gene TRBV7-9 combines with J gene TRBJ1-2; tentatively, D is TRBD1 (6 bases). The V end was cut by 5 bases, the J end by 3 bases, with 19 bases between. CDR1 SEHNR and CDR2 FQNEAQ come from the germline V gene (reference sequence). The CDR3 runs 16 residues. The CDR3 coding sequence is TGTGCCAGCAGCCCATCTGGGGGTGACAGGTACTATGGCTACACCTTC. The encoded protein is CASSPSGGDRYYGYTF.

The chain recombines TRBV30 with TRBJ2-1; D remains ambiguous. The V gene lost 6 bases and the J gene lost 8 bases, with 14 bases spanning the gap. CDR1 and CDR2 (germline): GTSNPN, SVGIG (reference sequence). The CDR3 runs 12 residues. This CDR3 reads CACTLVGYEQFF. The DNA for the CDR3 is TGTGCCTGTACGCTAGTCGGGTATGAGCAGTTCTTC.

The genes are TRBV4-1 and TRBJ1-1; 9 bases are shared with TRBD1. The CDR3 is made up of 17 amino acids. Trimming at V came to 2 bases and at J to 3 bases, leaving 10 bases not matched to a gene. The germline CDR1 and CDR2 sequences are MGHRA and YSYEKL. The CDR3: CASSQLNRGRGYTEAFF. The CDR3 DNA reads as TGCGCCAGCAGCCAACTAAACAGGGGGCGCGGGTACACTGAAGCTTTCTTT.

The V call is TRBV13, the J call TRBJ1-3; D gene ambiguous. CDR3 length equals 17 residues. Between the trimmed V and J ends, which lost 4 bases and 0 bases, there was a span of 16 bases. CDR1 and CDR2 from the germline V gene are PRHDT and FYEKMQ (reference sequence). CDR3 nucleotide sequence: TGTGCCAGCAGCTCCCGAGTGGGCGCCGGCTCTGGAAACACCATATATTTT. It encodes CASSSRVGAGSGNTIYF.

This chain joins TRBV7-3 and TRBJ2-3; D might be TRBD2 (5 bases). Trimming cost V 2 bases and J 4 bases, with 13 bases left between them. The germline V gene encodes CDR1 SGHTA and CDR2 FQGTGA. The CDR3 sequence is 15 residues long. CDR3 in amino acids: CASSLSSFGADTQYF. DNA of the CDR3: TGTGCCAGCAGCTTATCTTCCTTCGGGGCAGATACGCAGTATTTT.

The gene calls are TRBV10-3 and TRBJ2-5; 11 nucleotides agree with TRBD1. With the DNA end fitting TRBJ2-7 better, the J assignment may be wrong. This CDR3 spans 14 amino acids. Germline V gene data show CDR1 as ENHRY and CDR2 as SYGVKD. CDR3: CAIRGGTGGSEQYF. CDR3 DNA sequence: TGTGCCATCAGGGGGGGGACAGGGGGTAGCGAGCAGTACTTC.

V gene TRBV6-6 combines with J gene TRBJ2-1; 8 nucleotides agree with TRBD1. Per germline, CDR1 MNHNY and CDR2 SVGAGI (reference sequence). The CDR3 consists of 15 residues. Trimming cost V 6 bases and J 6 bases; bases outside gene matches: 10. The DNA of the CDR3 is TGTGCCAGCAGGAACGACAGGGGTAGACTCAATGAGCAGTTCTTC. It encodes CASRNDRGRLNEQFF.

The V call is TRBV28, the J call TRBJ2-1, with 9 bases that match TRBD1. The V and J ends lost 6 bases and 0 bases, in that order; junction bases with no gene match: 15. The germline V gene encodes CDR1 MDHEN and CDR2 SYDVKM. The CDR3 covers 19 residues. CDR3 residues: CASRGWDREGTRSYNEQFF. CDR3 sequence (DNA): TGTGCCAGCAGGGGCTGGGACAGGGAAGGGACCCGCTCCTACAATGAGCAGTTCTTC.

The V call is TRBV27, the J call TRBJ2-7; 11 bases map to TRBD2. Germline values: CDR1 MNHEY, CDR2 SMNVEV (reference sequence). The V and J ends lost 8 bases and 0 bases, in that order; junction bases with no gene match: 9. The CDR3 consists of 16 residues. In DNA, the CDR3 is TGTGCCAGCGCAGCATCCGGGACTAGCGGCTCCTACGAGCAGTACTTC. Translation: CASAASGTSGSYEQYF.

This clone was seen only a few times. This chain joins TRBV4-1 and TRBJ1-1; possibly TRBD1 for D (5 bases). V shed 4 bases and J shed 4 bases, with 10 bases lying between them. CDR1 is MGHRA and CDR2 is YSYEKL in the germline V gene. This CDR3 spans 13 amino acids. The CDR3 loop is CASSLRRGTEAFF. CDR3 DNA sequence: TGCGCCAGCAGCCTACGGAGGGGCACTGAAGCTTTCTTT.

V and J are TRBV6-5 and TRBJ2-2; D unclear. The CDR3 runs 12 residues. Germline V gene data show CDR1 as MNHEY and CDR2 as SVGAGI. Between the trimmed V and J ends, which lost 8 bases and 1 base, there was a span of 5 bases. CDR3 in DNA: TGTGCCAGCGGCAGGAACACCGGGGAGCTGTTTTTT. Protein product: CASGRNTGELFF.

This clone is a singleton in its sample. The chain carries TRBV9 and TRBJ2-1; 7 bases line up with TRBD2. The germline V gene encodes CDR1 SGDLS and CDR2 YYNGEE. V dropped 4 bases and J dropped 8; count of bases not matched to a gene: 12. This CDR3 has 15 residues. The CDR3 protein is CASSPSGGVGDEQFF. The CDR3 region has the DNA TGTGCCAGCAGCCCCAGTGGGGGGGTGGGGGATGAGCAGTTCTTC.

V gene TRBV19 combines with J gene TRBJ1-1, with TRBD1 matching over 7 bases. CDR3 size: 12 residues. Trimming removed 3 bases from V and 8 bases from J; junction bases left unmatched: 3. Germline loops: CDR1 LNHDA, CDR2 SQIVND (reference sequence). The CDR3 nucleotides are TGTGCCAGTAGTATCGGGGGACAGGAAGCTTTCTTT. Its protein is CASSIGGQEAFF.

The CDR3 DNA follows: TGTGCCAGCAGCTCCCGAGACAGTAGCAATCAGCCCCAGCATTTT. Protein: CASSSRDSSNQPQHF. The chain is built from TRBV28 and TRBJ1-5; tentatively, D is TRBD1 (5 bases). Germline CDR1 and CDR2: MDHEN and SYDVKM. The CDR3 has 15 amino acids. V was trimmed by 6 bases and J by 0 bases, leaving 12 bases between them.

The genes are TRBV30 and TRBJ2-1, with 14 bases fitting TRBD2. Germline assignment: CDR1 GTSNPN and CDR2 SVGIG (reference sequence). This CDR3 spans 15 amino acids. The V gene end was trimmed by 5 bases and the J gene end by 6 bases; junction bases not matched to a gene: 6. The DNA of the CDR3 is TGTGCCTGGGGGATAGGGACTAGCGGGAGCAATGAGCAGTTCTTC. Translating gives CAWGIGTSGSNEQFF. The full variable domain, rest sourced from reference TRBV30 and TRBJ2-1, is SQTIHQWPATLVQPVGSPLSLECTVEGTSNPNLYWYRQAAGRGLQLLFYSVGIGQISSEVPQNLSASRPQDRQFILSSKKLLLSDSGFYLCAWGIGTSGSNEQFFGPGTRLTVL.

Comments on this clone: An end of the junction differs from the germline gene, which may be a read error. The gene calls are TRBV27 and TRBJ2-7, with 8 bases identical to TRBD2. The CDR3 totals 17 residues. CDR1 MNHEY and CDR2 SMNVEV come from the germline V gene (reference sequence). The CDR3 loop reads CASSPQRLDSGGYGQYF. CDR3 DNA: TGTGCCAGCAGTCCACAACGCCTGGACAGCGGGGGATACGGGCAGTACTTC.

This chain connects TRBV5-1 to TRBJ1-4; D is unclear. The length of the CDR3 is 15 residues. Trimming removed 0 bases at V and 6 bases at J, with 12 bases between. Looked up from germline, CDR1 is SGHRS and CDR2 is YFSETQ. The CDR3 nucleotides are TGCGCCAGCAGCTTGGCCAATCGGCAGGATGAAAAACTGTTTTTT. It encodes CASSLANRQDEKLFF.